This TCR beta chain was identified during a study of spatial heterogeneity in lung cancer. TCRdb reprocessed the 5' RACE reads via MiXCR and lists one record per CDR3 protein. The sample consists of some 120,000 distinct CDR3 sequences, 12% of them appearing once. Time point of the sample: blood at routine non-recurrence follow-up after resection. Unsorted samples of tumor, nontumor lung or frozen PBMC had their whole RNA sequenced. The TCR was taken from a male donor with early-stage non-small cell lung cancer. The input for sequencing was PBMCs, taken at follow-up.

CDR3 loop: CSASQNTGELFF. CDR3 nucleotide sequence: TGCAGTGCTAGCCAGAACACCGGGGAGCTGTTTTTT. The V call is TRBV20-1, the J call TRBJ2-2; D call uncertain. The CDR3 is made up of 12 amino acids. The ends were cut back, 3 bases at V and 1 base at J, with 3 bases in the middle. In germline, CDR1 is DFQATT, CDR2 SNEGSKA (reference sequence).